The rows below give T cell receptor beta chains drawn from one sample of a study of blood T cells in healthy people across ages. TCRdb passed the 5' RACE reads through MiXCR, listing each CDR3 protein once. Of roughly 800,000 distinct CDR3 sequences in the sample, roughly 26% are singletons; the top ten hold over 2.5%. The data were also submitted as part of a second study, on T cells of mothers and their children.

Sequencing was carried out using blood. The source is a boy aged 5-17 years in good health. CDR3s leave out the opening cysteine and the closing phenylalanine or tryptophan.

CDR3aa: ASSPPTGGWGTQY
v_gene: TRBV28

CDR3aa: ASSYFIPTGTGHGYT
v_gene: TRBV6-6

CDR3aa: ASSTSQGLQETQY
v_gene: TRBV11-2

CDR3aa: ASRERGASNEKLF
v_gene: TRBV5-1

CDR3aa: ASSYRDRGRDTQY
v_gene: TRBV5-8

CDR3aa: ASSFQQGNQPQH
v_gene: TRBV28

CDR3aa: ASQAGAKLF
v_gene: TRBV6-5

CDR3aa: ASSPGQYTGVLF
v_gene: TRBV7-6

CDR3aa: SASKTGGVEAF
v_gene: TRBV20-1

CDR3aa: SAQFASGVRETQY
v_gene: TRBV20-1